A selection of T cell receptor beta chains follows, all from one sample in a study of cytomegalovirus exposure and HLA in healthy donors. Method: immunoSEQ multiplex PCR; TCRdb's copy keeps in-frame clones and lacks some. The data hold 75,000 to 100,000 clones, with 60% to 80% observed a single time. The specimen was PBMCs. Receptors were obtained from a middle-aged man in good health and CMV-seronegative. Both conserved end residues are part of each CDR3. The D gene is left open where the match is weak. Clone size is not always given. Where it is, it says once, few, many or a class for expanded clones.

>TRBD1|TRBJ1-5|15|TRBV6-1|-
CASSEGQGGYPPQHF
TGTGCCAGCAGTGAAGGACAGGGGGGCTATCCGCCCCAGCATTTT
>TRBD1|TRBJ2-2|18|TRBV19|-
CASRGGQGRGTNTGELFF
TGTGCCAGTAGGGGGGGACAGGGGCGAGGGACGAACACCGGGGAGCTGTTTTTT
>TRBD1|TRBJ1-2|13|TRBV23-1|-
CASRSTGGVGYTF
TGCGCCAGCAGATCGACAGGGGGCGTAGGCTACACCTTC
>TRBD2|TRBJ2-1|18|TRBV5-1|-
CASSLAGSGRGTYNEQFF
TGCGCCAGCAGCTTGGCGGGTTCAGGGAGGGGAACCTACAATGAGCAGTTCTTC
>-|TRBJ2-2|13|TRBV11-3|-
CASGGGGTGELFF
TGTGCCAGCGGAGGGGGGGGAACCGGGGAGCTGTTTTTT
>-|TRBJ2-5|14|TRBV5-4|-
CASSSPGLKGTQYF
TGTGCCAGCAGCTCCCCGGGACTGAAAGGGACCCAGTACTTC
>-|TRBJ1-5|14|TRBV29-1|-
CSVGFGGRAQPQHF
TGCAGCGTTGGTTTTGGAGGTCGAGCTCAGCCCCAGCATTTT
>TRBD1|TRBJ2-2|13|TRBV2|-
CASRTGGTGELFF
TGTGCCAGCAGGACAGGGGGCACCGGGGAGCTGTTTTTT
>TRBD1|TRBJ1-2|14|TRBV28|few
CASSSLGTGNGYTF
TGTGCCAGCAGTTCCCTCGGGACAGGCAATGGCTACACCTTC
>TRBD2|TRBJ2-5|15|TRBV27|once
CASSLGLARGETQYF
TGTGCCAGCAGTCTAGGACTAGCCCGGGGGGAGACCCAGTACTTC
>TRBD1|TRBJ1-1|14|TRBV5-1|-
CASRAGTDFSEAFF
TGCGCCAGCAGGGCCGGGACAGACTTCTCGGAAGCTTTCTTT
>TRBD1|TRBJ2-1|15|TRBV28|-
CASSSRQGAYNEQFF
TGTGCCAGCAGTTCGCGACAGGGGGCCTACAATGAGCAGTTCTTC
>-|TRBJ2-2|13|TRBV19|-
CASIGGVTGELFF
TGTGCCAGTATAGGGGGTGTGACCGGGGAGCTGTTTTTT
>-|TRBJ2-5|18|TRBV7-5|once
CARSTPGTSGGWWETQYF
TGTGCCAGAAGCACCCCCGGGACTAGCGGGGGGTGGTGGGAGACCCAGTACTTC
>TRBD2|TRBJ2-5|16|TRBV5-1|once
CASSLGLAGGAETQYF
TGCGCCAGCAGCTTGGGGTTAGCGGGAGGTGCTGAGACCCAGTACTTC
>TRBD1|TRBJ2-3|16|TRBV5-6|-
CASSLLRDRGTATQYF
TGTGCCAGCAGCTTACTCCGGGACAGGGGAACTGCTACGCAGTATTTT
>-|TRBJ1-1|13|TRBV19|-
CASSIGRVPQAFF
TGTGCCAGTAGTATTGGCAGGGTACCCCAAGCTTTCTTT
>TRBD1|TRBJ1-2|17|TRBV5-4|-
CASSVATGQGGDRGYTF
TGTGCCAGCAGCGTGGCCACGGGACAGGGAGGAGATCGTGGCTACACCTTC
>-|TRBJ2-2|11|TRBV2|-
CASSQTGELFF
TGTGCCAGCAGTCAAACCGGGGAGCTGTTTTTT
>-|TRBJ2-1|15|TRBV5-1|-
CASSLGQGYYNEQFF
TGCGCCAGCAGCTTGGGGCAGGGCTACTACAATGAGCAGTTCTTC
>TRBD1|TRBJ2-3|17|TRBV10-1|once
CASSVFGQGLSTDTQYF
TGCGCCAGCAGTGTCTTCGGACAGGGGTTAAGCACAGATACGCAGTATTTT
>-|TRBJ2-1|13|TRBV5-4|-
CASSSTVGDEQFF
TGTGCCAGCAGCTCCACTGTCGGAGATGAGCAGTTCTTC
>TRBD1|TRBJ1-4|15|TRBV14|-
CASSPYRGWEEKLFF
TGTGCCAGCAGCCCCTACAGGGGCTGGGAGGAAAAACTGTTTTTT
>TRBD2|TRBJ2-1|16|TRBV27|-
CASSLKPGLGFNEQFF
TGTGCCAGCAGTTTAAAGCCGGGACTAGGCTTTAATGAGCAGTTCTTC
>TRBD1|TRBJ2-2|16|TRBV2|few
CASSEPAGGVAGELFF
TGTGCCAGCAGTGAACCCGCAGGGGGCGTCGCCGGGGAGCTGTTTTTT
>TRBD2|TRBJ2-3|16|TRBV28|few
CASRRTSGGSTDTQYF
TGTGCCAGCAGAAGGACTAGCGGGGGGTCCACAGATACGCAGTATTTT
>-|TRBJ1-5|13|TRBV2|-
CASSGQGYQPQHF
TGTGCCAGCAGTGGGCAGGGGTACCAGCCCCAGCATTTT
>-|TRBJ1-2|14|TRBV16|-
CASSQSGQSYGYTF
TGTGCCAGCAGCCAATCGGGGCAAAGCTATGGCTACACCTTC
>-|TRBJ1-1|17|TRBV18|-
CASSPSPGGAWGTEAFF
TGTGCCAGCTCACCTTCCCCGGGGGGCGCATGGGGCACTGAAGCTTTCTTT
>-|TRBJ2-7|13|TRBV2|-
CASSGLAAYEQYF
TGTGCCAGCTCAGGACTGGCCGCCTACGAGCAGTACTTC
>-|TRBJ1-2|14|TRBV28|-
CASSLSAGRGGYTF
TGTGCCAGCAGTTTATCGGCAGGGAGGGGCGGCTACACCTTC
>-|TRBJ1-2|15|TRBV28|-
CASSSPDRANYGYTF
TGTGCCAGCAGTTCCCCGGACAGAGCTAACTATGGCTACACCTTC
>TRBD1|TRBJ2-7|15|TRBV29-1|-
CSVDVATGSPYEQYF
TGCAGCGTTGATGTGGCGACAGGGTCTCCCTACGAGCAGTACTTC
>TRBD1|TRBJ1-1|14|TRBV19|-
CASSMVQGAIEAFF
TGTGCCAGTAGTATGGTACAGGGGGCGATTGAAGCTTTCTTT
>-|TRBJ2-5|13|TRBV30|-
CAWSPGHEGGQYF
TGTGCCTGGAGTCCCGGACATGAAGGGGGCCAGTACTTC
>-|TRBJ1-6|15|TRBV5-1|-
CASSPEGSYNSPLHF
TGCGCCAGCAGCCCCGAGGGATCCTATAATTCACCCCTCCACTTT
>TRBD2|TRBJ2-3|15|TRBV2|once
CASSEEGLAGGVQYF
TGTGCCAGCAGTGAAGAGGGACTAGCGGGGGGAGTGCAGTATTTT
>TRBD1|TRBJ1-2|13|TRBV5-1|-
CASSVLQGDGYTF
TGCGCCAGCAGCGTACTACAGGGGGATGGCTACACCTTC
>TRBD2|TRBJ2-7|16|TRBV11-1|-
CASSLGTSSIRYEQYF
TGTGCCAGCAGCTTAGGGACTAGTTCGATTCGCTACGAGCAGTACTTC
>TRBD1|TRBJ2-5|14|TRBV4-2|-
CASSQGTDQETQYF
TGTGCCAGCAGCCAGGGGACAGACCAAGAGACCCAGTACTTC
>TRBD2|TRBJ2-7|14|TRBV2|-
CASGGASGAEEQYF
TGTGCCAGCGGGGGGGCTAGCGGGGCAGAGGAGCAGTACTTC
>-|TRBJ2-3|12|TRBV29-1|-
CSVVGVADTQYF
TGCAGCGTTGTCGGGGTCGCAGATACGCAGTATTTT